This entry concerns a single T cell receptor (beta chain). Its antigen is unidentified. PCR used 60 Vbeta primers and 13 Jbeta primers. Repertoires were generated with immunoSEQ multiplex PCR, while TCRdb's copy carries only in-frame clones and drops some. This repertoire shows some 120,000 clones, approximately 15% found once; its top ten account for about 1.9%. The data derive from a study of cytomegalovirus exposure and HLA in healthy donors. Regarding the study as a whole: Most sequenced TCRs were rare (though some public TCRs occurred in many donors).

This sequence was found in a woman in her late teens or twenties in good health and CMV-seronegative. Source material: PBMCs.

As DNA, the CDR3 is TGCAGCGTTGAAGATATAGCGGGAGTCGGGGAGACCCAGTACTTC. Translating gives CSVEDIAGVGETQYF. J is TRBJ2-5 and V is TRBV29-1, with 9 bases identical to TRBD2. The CDR3 extends over 15 amino acids. The ends lost 0 bases at V and 5 bases at J; junction bases unmatched: 7. Per the germline V gene, CDR1 is SQVTM and CDR2 is ANQGSEA.